One and the same sample provided the 25 T cell receptor beta chains below, sequenced in a study of blood T cell repertoires in COVID-19. Libraries were prepared by immunoSEQ multiplex PCR; TCRdb keeps only in-frame clonotypes and omits some of them. The top ten hold about 4.6% of the sample, which has tens of thousands of clones, 80% to 90% seen once. The sequencing sample was made of peripheral blood. These receptors came from a human donor in a cohort sampled during active COVID-19.

The chain links TRBV19 to TRBJ2-3; 7 bases line up with TRBD1. V shed 9 bases, J shed 2 bases, and the junction held 14 bases outside the gene matches. This CDR3 is 16 amino acids long. Germline CDR1 LNHDA, CDR2 SQIVND (reference sequence). The CDR3 DNA follows: TGTGCCAGCCGCGACTCGGGACAGCAGCTCACAGATACGCAGTATTTT. This codes for CASRDSGQQLTDTQYF.

The chain carries TRBV7-2 and TRBJ1-2, with 8 bases identical to TRBD1. There are 16 residues in the CDR3. Per the germline V gene, CDR1 is SGHTA and CDR2 is FQGNSA. Trimming at V came to 0 bases and at J to 10 bases, leaving 13 bases not matched to a gene. CDR3 amino acids: CASSLARFGGQATYTF. CDR3 in DNA: TGTGCCAGCAGCTTAGCACGTTTTGGGGGACAGGCAACCTACACCTTC.

V is TRBV6-5 and J is TRBJ2-3; 8 nucleotides align to TRBD2. J was trimmed by 2 bases and V by 6 bases; bases with no gene match: 4. Germline V gene sequence: CDR1 MNHEY, CDR2 SVGAGI. The CDR3 sequence is 14 residues long. CDR3: CASRKLADTDTQYF. The CDR3 DNA follows: TGTGCCAGCAGAAAACTAGCGGACACAGATACGCAGTATTTT.

The rearrangement links TRBV25-1 to TRBJ2-3; 7 bases line up with TRBD2. The J segment lost 1 base and the V segment lost 5 bases, leaving 9 bases of the junction unmatched. The CDR3 has 16 amino acids. Germline CDR1 MGHDK, CDR2 SYGVNS. CDR3 nucleotide sequence: TGTGCCAGCAGTCCCTGGGGAGGGGTGGGCACAGATACGCAGTATTTT. This sequence encodes CASSPWGGVGTDTQYF.

This rearrangement joins TRBV24-1 to TRBJ1-1, with 7 bases identical to TRBD1. The J segment lost 2 bases and the V segment lost 8 bases, leaving 4 bases of the junction unmatched. Looked up from germline, CDR1 is KGHDR and CDR2 is SFDVKD. This CDR3 contains 13 residues. The CDR3 region is CATTDRENTEAFF. CDR3 DNA sequence: TGTGCCACCACTGACAGGGAAAACACTGAAGCTTTCTTT.

The chain is built from TRBV9 and TRBJ1-2, with D perhaps matching TRBD1 (5 bases). The CDR3 has 14 amino acids. V lost 5 bases, J lost 5 bases, and 16 bases lay in between. Germline CDR1 is SGDLS and CDR2 is YYNGEE. The CDR3, as DNA: TGTGCCAGCAGGCCCCCGGACGGGGGGTATGGCTACACCTTC. It specifies CASRPPDGGYGYTF.

The gene calls are TRBV6-5 and TRBJ2-7; TRBD2 agrees at 9 bases. Germline V gives CDR1 MNHEY, CDR2 SVGAGI. With V trimmed by 6 bases and J by 3 bases, 9 bases remained unmatched. CDR3 length equals 15 residues. The CDR3 reads CASSPRTSEHYEQYF. As DNA, the CDR3 is TGTGCCAGCAGCCCGCGGACTAGCGAGCACTACGAGCAGTACTTC.

V usage is TRBV9 and J usage is TRBJ2-5, with D perhaps TRBD2 (5 bases). The V gene's germline CDR1 is SGDLS and CDR2 YYNGEE. Trimming took 0 bases from V and 5 from J, leaving 14 bases between them. The length of the CDR3 is 15 residues. The CDR3 nucleotides are TGTGCCAGCAGCGTAGATGGGCGGGCGGAGGAGACCCAGTACTTC. It translates to CASSVDGRAEETQYF.

The table lists this clone with a few counts. The gene calls are TRBV10-2 and TRBJ2-1, with D possibly TRBD2 on 5 matching bases. In germline, CDR1 is WSHSY, CDR2 SAAADI. V was trimmed by 8 bases and J by 2 bases, leaving 16 bases between them. This CDR3 has 15 residues. The CDR3 here is CASCPGVSAYNEQFF. CDR3 nucleotides: TGCGCCAGCTGCCCCGGGGTTAGCGCCTACAATGAGCAGTTCTTC.

Only one count was recorded for this clone. The chain carries TRBV28 and TRBJ1-2; 8 bases are shared with TRBD1. Losses at the gene ends were 9 bases for V and 8 bases for J; bases not matched to a gene: 23. The CDR3 spans 17 residues. CDR1 is MDHEN and CDR2 is SYDVKM in the germline V gene. In DNA form, the CDR3 reads TGTGCCAGTATAACCTCACCTCCCGGGACAGGCCTCGTGGGCTACACCTTC. It translates to CASITSPPGTGLVGYTF.

J is TRBJ2-1 and V is TRBV11-2; 7 bases map to TRBD1. The trim removed 5 bases at V and 9 bases at J, leaving 10 bases unmatched. The CDR3 is 14 amino acids. CDR1 SGHAT and CDR2 FQNNGV come from the germline V gene. The DNA for the CDR3 is TGTGCCAGCAGCCCCGACAGGGCCGGTAGTGAGCAGTTCTTC. Amino acids: CASSPDRAGSEQFF. The complete variable domain, with remaining parts taken from reference TRBV11-2 and TRBJ2-1, reads EAGVAQSPRYKIIEKRQSVAFWCNPISGHATLYWYQQILGQGPKLLIQFQNNGVVDDSQLPKDRFSAERLKGVDSTLKIQPAKLEDSAVYLCASSPDRAGSEQFFGPGTRLTVL.

This chain links TRBV27 with TRBJ2-3; D is ambiguous. Germline-derived CDR1 and CDR2 are MNHEY and SMNVEV (reference sequence). The CDR3 is 13 residues long. Trimming took 6 bases from V and 4 from J, leaving 11 bases between them. CDR3 residues: CASSPGPADTQYF. The CDR3 region has the DNA TGTGCCAGCAGCCCTGGGCCGGCAGATACGCAGTATTTT.

The chain has TRBV25-1 and TRBJ1-6, with TRBD1 identical over 7 bases. J was trimmed by 7 bases and V by 0 bases; bases with no gene match: 3. There are 15 residues in the CDR3. Germline V gives CDR1 MGHDK, CDR2 SYGVNS. The CDR3 is CASSEYAGGNSPLHF. In nucleotides, the CDR3 is TGTGCCAGCAGTGAATATGCAGGGGGAAATTCACCCCTCCACTTT.

J is TRBJ2-1 and V is TRBV6-5; D gene ambiguous. Germline V CDR1 and CDR2: MNHEY, SVGAGI. The V gene lost 8 bases and the J gene lost 3 bases, with 5 bases spanning the gap. This CDR3 is built from 11 residues. This CDR3 is CASENYNEQFF. The CDR3 bases are TGTGCCAGCGAGAACTACAATGAGCAGTTCTTC.

The gene calls are TRBV19 and TRBJ2-2; a weak D match, TRBD2 (6 bases). Trimming shortened V by 6 bases and J by 8 bases, and 16 bases separated the two germline ends. The CDR3 contains 14 residues. Germline lookup yields CDR1 LNHDA and CDR2 SQIVND (reference sequence). In nucleotides, the CDR3 is TGTGCCAGTAGCCGATGGGAGGCAACGGGGGAGCTGTTTTTT. Its protein is CASSRWEATGELFF.

The V and J genes are TRBV12-3 or TRBV12-4 and TRBJ2-1, with D perhaps TRBD1 (6 bases). Deletions cut 6 bases from V and 4 bases from J, with 10 bases between. This CDR3 is built from 13 residues. CDR3 coding DNA: TGTGCCAGCAGCCCCGGACAGTACAATGAGCAGTTCTTC. This translates into CASSPGQYNEQFF.

The CDR3 spells CASSVGQGSFGETQYF. The DNA for the CDR3 is TGTGCCAGCAGCGTGGGACAGGGGAGTTTCGGAGAGACCCAGTACTTC. This sequence joins TRBV5-6 and TRBJ2-5, with 10 bases matching TRBD1. CDR3 length: 16 residues. Unmatched junction bases numbered 10, after V lost 4 bases and J lost 4 bases. CDR1 and CDR2 (germline): SGHDT, YYEEEE.

The chain couples TRBV5-4 to TRBJ2-7; 7 nucleotides match TRBD1. V trimming: 3 bases; J trimming: 4 bases; junction bases outside the gene matches: 7. Germline V gene sequence: CDR1 SGHNT, CDR2 YYREEE (reference sequence). The CDR3 covers 14 residues. The CDR3: CASSSGTDVYEQYF. As DNA, the CDR3 is TGTGCCAGCAGCTCAGGGACAGACGTATACGAGCAGTACTTC. The full variable domain, completed using reference TRBV5-4 and TRBJ2-7, is ETGVTQSPTHLIKTRGQQVTLRCSSQSGHNTVSWYQQALGQGPQFIFQYYREEENGRGNFPPRFSGLQFPNYSSELNVNALELDDSALYLCASSSGTDVYEQYFGPGTRLTVT.

The genes are TRBV27 and TRBJ2-2; 8 bases map to TRBD1. CDR3 length: 17 residues. The trim removed 0 bases at V and 5 bases at J, leaving 8 bases unmatched. Germline V CDR1 and CDR2: MNHEY, SMNVEV (reference sequence). CDR3 sequence reads: CASSLSWTGLGTGELFF. In DNA, the CDR3 is TGTGCCAGCAGTTTATCGTGGACAGGGTTAGGGACCGGGGAGCTGTTTTTT.

CDR3 protein: CASSQGKPGHTDTQYF. The CDR3 nucleotides read TGTGCCAGCTCACAAGGAAAACCGGGACACACAGATACGCAGTATTTT. The chain is built from TRBV18 and TRBJ2-3, with a tentative D call TRBD1 (6 bases). This CDR3 is 16 amino acids long. V lost 4 bases, J lost 2 bases, and 16 bases lay in between. CDR1 is KGHSH, CDR2 LQKENI, per germline. The full variable domain, with the rest looked up from reference TRBV18 and TRBJ2-3, is NAGVMQNPRHLVRRRGQEARLRCSPMKGHSHVYWYRQLPEEGLKFMVYLQKENIIDESGMPKERFSAEFPKEGPSILRIQQVVRGDSAAYFCASSQGKPGHTDTQYFGPGTRLTVL.

V and J are TRBV6-6 and TRBJ1-5; 8 bases align to TRBD1. The V segment lost 6 bases and the J segment 5 bases; nucleotides outside the gene matches: 3. CDR3 length: 13 amino acids. Germline CDR1 reads MNHNY; CDR2 reads SVGAGI (reference sequence). The CDR3 loop reads CASSPGGHQPQHF. The CDR3 coding sequence is TGTGCCAGCAGCCCAGGGGGCCATCAGCCCCAGCATTTT.

This CDR3 is CASGGSNVAKNIQYF. CDR3 nucleotide sequence: TGTGCCTCAGGGGGGTCAAACGTAGCCAAAAACATTCAGTACTTC. The rearrangement joins TRBV30 to TRBJ2-4; maybe TRBD1 (7 bases). The CDR3 covers 15 residues. The V end lost 7 bases, the J end lost 0 bases, and 16 bases lay between the germline ends. Germline CDR1 is GTSNPN and CDR2 is SVGIG (reference sequence).

The rearrangement uses TRBV3-1 (or the pseudogene TRBV3-2) and TRBJ1-5; 7 bases match TRBD1. Unmatched junction bases numbered 7, after V lost 7 bases and J lost 7 bases. Germline V gene lookup returns CDR1 LGHDT and CDR2 YNNKEL (reference sequence). There are 13 residues in the CDR3. The CDR3 loop is CASNKTGAQPQHF. The CDR3 DNA reads as TGTGCCAGCAACAAAACAGGGGCCCAGCCCCAGCATTTT.

The chain carries TRBV5-1 and TRBJ2-3, with TRBD2 identical over 8 bases. The CDR3 loop spans 15 amino acids. V shed 4 bases and J 2 bases; nucleotides not matched to a gene: 6. Germline V CDR1 and CDR2: SGHRS, YFSETQ. The DNA of the CDR3 is TGCGCCAGCAGCGCTACTAGCGGAGCCACAGATACGCAGTATTTT. It encodes CASSATSGATDTQYF.

The chain links TRBV3-1 (or the pseudogene TRBV3-2) to TRBJ2-7, with 9 bases matching TRBD1. This CDR3 spans 15 amino acids. The V and J ends lost 5 bases and 5 bases, in that order; junction bases with no gene match: 10. CDR1 and CDR2 (germline): LGHDT, YNNKEL (reference sequence). The CDR3, as DNA: TGTGCCAGCAGCTATCGACAGGGGGTGTCTAACGAGCAGTACTTC. Encoded protein: CASSYRQGVSNEQYF.